This T cell receptor (beta chain) was profiled in a study of Ad26.COV2.S vaccination and SARS-CoV-2 variants. As concerns this clone: The antigen is unknown.

Study conclusions and caveats: Placebo recipients trailed vaccine recipients in spike-specific TCR breadth. Non-spike TCR breadth was similar in vaccine and placebo recipients.

CDR1 is SEHNR, CDR2 FQNEAQ, per germline (reference sequence). V lost 7 bases and J lost 5, with 20 bases in between. The CDR3 has 15 amino acids. Indicated treatment: 19 received Ad26.COV2.S at low or high dose, single or two shots; roughly five received placebo; per-sample allocation not given. Samples came from day 63 after the first vaccine or placebo injection. Donor was an adult aged 18-55 years in Boston. TCRdb keeps only in-frame clones here, not all; method: immunoSEQ multiplex PCR. The data show about 280,000 clones, with around 87% seen just once and approximately 3.4% held by the top ten. The source was peripheral blood, collected in a trial of Ad26.COV2.S vaccine versus placebo. The genes are TRBV7-9 and TRBJ1-2, with D possibly TRBD1 on 6 matching bases. This receptor was identified in a person aged 18-65 years who received the Ad26.COV2.S COVID-19 vaccine or a placebo. The CDR3 sequence is CASTKNREEGYGYTF. The CDR3 region has the DNA TGTGCCAGCACCAAAAACAGGGAAGAGGGTTATGGCTACACCTTC. Filled out from reference TRBV7-9 and TRBJ1-2, the complete variable domain reads DTGVSQNPRHKITKRGQNVTFRCDPISEHNRLYWYRQTLGQGPEFLTYFQNEAQLEKSRLLSDRFSAERPKGSFSTLEIQRTEQGDSAMYLCASTKNREEGYGYTFGSGTRLTVV.